This TCR beta chain was captured by sequencing in a study of blood T cell repertoires in COVID-19. Clones were sequenced by immunoSEQ multiplex PCR, and TCRdb holds only the in-frame ones, with some missing. The data hold 150,000 to 200,000 clones, with 85% observed a single time. All recovered Cohort 3 donors got two negative PCRs, got clearance, or saw symptom resolution. The CDR3 is 16 residues long. V was clipped by 4 bases and J by 0 bases, with 16 bases between them. CDR1 is SGHTS and CDR2 is YDEGEE in the germline V gene. This rearrangement joins TRBV5-8 to TRBJ1-2, with a possible D match to TRBD1 (5 bases). This receptor was identified in a man aged 40-49 years who had recovered from COVID-19. The sample was PBMCs or T cells enriched from blood (not recorded which). CDR3 residues: CASSRRQGRSNYGYTF. CDR3 nucleotide sequence: TGTGCCAGCAGCCGCCGGCAGGGAAGATCTAACTATGGCTACACCTTC.